This T cell receptor beta chain was captured in a study of cytomegalovirus exposure and HLA in healthy donors. Study results and caveats: Later on, a genetic analysis was performed. It linked a missense variant in DCLRE1C with V- and J-gene trimming of TCR beta. As was reported, the classifier diagnosed cytomegalovirus status with high specificity and sensitivity. Researchers counted roughly 150 TCR beta chains as cytomegalovirus-associated.

About this clone: Antigen specificity is unknown.

Primers: 60 Vbeta forward and 13 Jbeta reverse. TCRdb's table, derived via immunoSEQ multiplex PCR, lists solely in-frame clones and lacks some. Altogether approximately 85,000 clones are present, 65% to 80% being singletons, with the ten largest covering over 8.5%. Trimming cost V 4 bases and J 4 bases; bases outside gene matches: 4. CDR1 is SGHDT and CDR2 is YYEEEE in the germline V gene. This CDR3 has 14 amino acids. The origin of this receptor is a woman aged 40 to 49 in good health and CMV-seropositive. Material: PBMCs. This chain connects TRBV5-6 to TRBJ1-4; 7 bases agree with TRBD1. Here the CDR3 DNA reads TGTGCCAGCAGCACCGGACAGGATAATGAAAAACTGTTTTTT. It translates to CASSTGQDNEKLFF.